This T cell receptor (beta chain) derives from a study of T cells in Graves' hyperthyroidism and ophthalmopathy. Study-level points and caveats: Most thyroid-expanded clonotypes above 0.001 were also found in blood.

What was amplified from RNA transcripts were TCR beta CDR3 regions. The study used the HTBI primer set for a first-round RT-PCR of the TCR CDR3. In TCRdb, the multiplex PCR reads were re-called with MiXCR into one record per CDR3 protein. The sample has over 300,000 distinct CDR3 sequences; 11% to 15% are singletons. Concerning this clonotype itself: Its specificity is not known.

If no ophthalmopathy progression occurred within 18 months, Graves' hyperthyroidism was stable. The source is a woman aged 55-69 years with Graves' hyperthyroidism. Sequenced sample: blood.

In DNA, the CDR3 is TGTGCCAGCAGCCAAGATATGCCATTCTACGAGCAGTACTTC. Translation: CASSQDMPFYEQYF. This chain uses TRBV14 with TRBJ2-7; D gene ambiguous. The CDR3 length is 14 residues. CDR1 is SGHDN and CDR2 is FVKESK in the germline V gene. Trimming removed 0 bases at V and 3 bases at J, with 9 bases between.